The rows below give T cell receptor beta chains drawn from one sample of a study of radiotherapy plus CTLA-4 blockade in lung cancer. TCRdb keeps only in-frame clones here, not all; method: immunoSEQ multiplex PCR. The sample has tens of thousands of clones, 60% to 85% seen once. Sequencing was performed on peripheral blood, taken from a patient treated with radiotherapy plus ipilimumab. The receptors shown here come from a human donor with non-small cell lung cancer who had a partial response to radiotherapy plus ipilimumab. Some clones in this sample may be carry-over from other donors' samples. Each CDR3 is given with its conserved first and last residue. D genes are given only for firm matches. A row's size may be missing; if present it is once, few, many or a size class.

V,size,J,D,CDR3,DNA
TRBV28,-,TRBJ2-6,-,CATKGGQGSGANVLTF,TGTGCCACCAAGGGGGGGCAGGGCTCTGGGGCCAACGTCCTGACTTTC
TRBV9,-,TRBJ1-1,-,CASSKGQLNTEAFF,TGTGCCAGCAGCAAGGGACAACTGAACACTGAAGCTTTCTTT
TRBV19,-,TRBJ2-5,-,CASRPRGRSETQYF,TGTGCCAGTAGACCTAGGGGTCGGTCGGAGACCCAGTACTTC
TRBV6-1,-,TRBJ2-7,-,CASSDRAKLYYEQYF,TGTGCCAGCAGTGACAGGGCCAAACTTTACTACGAGCAGTACTTC
TRBV28,-,TRBJ2-7,-,CASSLPVRPIREQYF,TGTGCCAGCAGTTTACCGGTTCGTCCCATACGGGAGCAGTACTTC
TRBV5-1,-,TRBJ2-1,TRBD1,CASSEGTTGGVGLSYNEQFF,TGCGCCAGCAGCGAGGGGACAACAGGGGGCGTGGGATTATCCTACAATGAGCAGTTCTTC
TRBV6-4,-,TRBJ2-7,-,CASSAAGTPAYEQYF,TGTGCCAGCAGTGCCGCCGGGACACCTGCCTACGAGCAGTACTTC
TRBV28,-,TRBJ1-6,-,CASSPMGRDYNSPLHF,TGTGCCAGCAGTCCAATGGGGCGAGATTATAATTCACCCCTCCACTTT
TRBV5-4,-,TRBJ2-3,-,CASSLRLYSITDTQYF,TGTGCCAGCAGCTTGAGGCTGTACAGCATCACAGATACGCAGTATTTT
TRBV2,few,TRBJ1-3,-,CASRPGLRNTIYF,TGTGCCAGCAGACCAGGGCTCAGAAACACCATATATTTT
TRBV6-1,many,TRBJ2-7,TRBD2,CASSLTSGQATEQYF,TGTGCCAGCAGTTTGACTAGCGGCCAGGCTACCGAGCAGTACTTC
TRBV5-1,-,TRBJ2-3,-,CASSFNPGSSDTQYF,TGCGCCAGCAGCTTCAATCCAGGGTCAAGTGATACGCAGTATTTT
TRBV9,-,TRBJ2-1,-,CASSHTSSYNEQFF,TGTGCCAGCAGTCATACTAGCTCCTACAATGAGCAGTTCTTC
TRBV19,-,TRBJ2-7,TRBD2,CASSIIAGPTYEQYF,TGTGCCAGTAGTATTATAGCGGGACCCACTTACGAGCAGTACTTC
TRBV18,-,TRBJ2-2,TRBD2,CASSPLASGRAVAGELFF,TGTGCCAGCTCACCACTCGCTAGCGGGAGGGCCGTCGCCGGGGAGCTGTTTTTT
TRBV10-3,-,TRBJ1-5,-,CAISGAIGNQPQHF,TGTGCCATCAGTGGGGCAATCGGCAATCAGCCCCAGCATTTT
TRBV7-9,medium-sized,TRBJ1-1,-,CASSLLTGNTEAFF,TGTGCCAGCAGCTTATTAACAGGGAACACTGAAGCTTTCTTT
TRBV21-1,-,TRBJ1-1,-,CAGTRANTEAFF,TGTGCCGGGACTCGGGCGAACACTGAAGCTTTCTTT
TRBV9,few,TRBJ2-7,-,CASSDEGLPYEQYF,TGTGCCAGCAGCGACGAGGGTCTACCCTACGAGCAGTACTTC
TRBV7-2,-,TRBJ2-2,TRBD1,CASSQKLTGSNTGELFF,TGTGCCAGCAGCCAAAAACTGACAGGGTCGAACACCGGGGAGCTGTTTTTT
TRBV5-1,-,TRBJ2-2,TRBD1,CASSLGTGADTGELFF,TGCGCCAGCAGCTTAGGGACAGGGGCCGACACCGGGGAGCTGTTTTTT
TRBV6-1,-,TRBJ2-2,TRBD2,CASSRDYSNTGELFF,TGTGCCAGCAGCAGGGACTATTCGAACACCGGGGAGCTGTTTTTT
TRBV18,-,TRBJ2-7,-,CASSSTIGTTYEQYF,TGTGCCAGCTCATCAACGATCGGAACTACCTACGAGCAGTACTTC
TRBV4-3,-,TRBJ2-5,TRBD1,CASSQEARTGIGETQYF,TGCGCCAGCAGCCAAGAGGCGAGGACAGGGATAGGGGAGACCCAGTACTTC
TRBV5-4,once,TRBJ1-1,-,CASSSGKEAFF,TGTGCCAGCAGCTCAGGGAAGGAAGCTTTCTTT
TRBV6-6,-,TRBJ2-3,TRBD2,CASSYRTSGFTDTQYF,TGTGCCAGCAGTTACCGGACTAGCGGCTTCACAGATACGCAGTATTTT
TRBV27,-,TRBJ2-3,TRBD2,CASSRTSGNTDTQYF,TGTGCCAGCAGCCGGACTAGCGGGAACACAGATACGCAGTATTTT
TRBV28,-,TRBJ1-2,-,CASSLLPRGGGLGGYTF,TGTGCCAGCAGTTTGCTCCCCCGGGGCGGGGGGCTAGGGGGCTACACCTTC
TRBV18,once,TRBJ2-7,-,CASSPPGGGPSYEQYF,TGTGCCAGCTCACCACCCGGAGGCGGGCCCTCCTACGAGCAGTACTTC
TRBV28,-,TRBJ2-3,TRBD2,CASSLLGGGTDTQYF,TGTGCCAGCAGTTTATTGGGAGGGGGCACAGATACGCAGTATTTT
TRBV18,-,TRBJ2-1,TRBD2,CASSSLAGARGEANEQFF,TGTGCCAGCTCATCCTTAGCGGGAGCAAGAGGAGAGGCTAATGAGCAGTTCTTC
TRBV7-2,-,TRBJ2-6,-,CASSQQGAGANVLTF,TGTGCCAGCAGCCAACAGGGTGCTGGGGCCAACGTCCTGACTTTC
TRBV5-5,-,TRBJ2-1,-,CASRHREGFPEQFF,TGTGCCAGCAGGCACAGGGAAGGCTTTCCTGAGCAGTTCTTC
TRBV5-1,-,TRBJ2-7,TRBD1,CASSGGDRGSYEQYF,TGCGCCAGCAGCGGAGGGGACAGGGGATCCTACGAGCAGTACTTC
TRBV10-3,-,TRBJ2-3,TRBD1,CAISQPTGTDTQYF,TGTGCCATCAGCCAACCGACAGGGACAGATACGCAGTATTTT
TRBV19,few,TRBJ2-1,TRBD2,CASSIAPPSGAEQFF,TGTGCCAGTAGTATAGCCCCTCCTAGCGGGGCTGAGCAGTTCTTC
TRBV2,-,TRBJ2-1,TRBD1,CASAGTAEPQFF,TGTGCCAGCGCTGGGACAGCCGAACCGCAGTTCTTC
TRBV11-3,-,TRBJ2-1,TRBD2,CASSLYGGTSGANEQFF,TGTGCCAGCAGCCTTTATGGTGGGACTAGTGGCGCAAATGAGCAGTTCTTC
TRBV7-2,-,TRBJ1-2,-,CASSLASGATGYTF,TGTGCCAGCAGCTTAGCCTCAGGGGCCACCGGCTACACCTTC
TRBV4-3,-,TRBJ2-3,TRBD1,CASSQGPSGGDTQYF,TGCGCCAGCAGCCAAGGTCCCTCAGGGGGAGATACGCAGTATTTT
TRBV9,few,TRBJ2-7,TRBD1,CASSVAGQGYEQYF,TGTGCCAGCAGCGTAGCGGGACAGGGGTACGAGCAGTACTTC
TRBV19,-,TRBJ2-1,-,CASSPARYGGNEQFF,TGTGCCAGTAGTCCCGCTAGATATGGGGGGAATGAGCAGTTCTTC
TRBV6-5,-,TRBJ2-1,TRBD1,CASSPRQGVYNEQFF,TGTGCCAGCAGTCCGCGACAGGGGGTATACAATGAGCAGTTCTTC
TRBV5-1,-,TRBJ1-2,-,CASSLWGRGRSYGYTF,TGCGCCAGCAGCCTGTGGGGTCGGGGTCGAAGCTATGGCTACACCTTC
TRBV9,-,TRBJ2-5,TRBD2,CASSVGLAGGIQETQYF,TGTGCCAGCAGCGTAGGGCTAGCGGGGGGGATTCAAGAGACCCAGTACTTC